Listed here are 17 T cell receptor beta chains from one sample, sequenced in a study of T cells in Graves' hyperthyroidism and ophthalmopathy. Authors of the study amplified TCR beta CDR3 regions from RNA transcripts. Carried out on the TCR CDR3, a first-round RT-PCR used the HTBI primer set. Via MiXCR, TCRdb re-called the multiplex PCR reads, giving one row per CDR3 protein. The table records some 490,000 distinct CDR3 sequences, under 25% of them present only once. Sequenced material: blood. Every receptor here comes from a woman aged 70 to 79 with Graves' ophthalmopathy.

The gene calls are TRBV28 and TRBJ1-5; D uncertain. The V end was cut by 6 bases, the J end by 2 bases, with 11 bases between. The germline V gene encodes CDR1 MDHEN and CDR2 SYDVKM. The CDR3 consists of 14 residues. The chain's CDR3 is CASRSPGGNQPQHF. CDR3 DNA sequence: TGTGCCAGCAGGAGTCCCGGGGGCAATCAGCCCCAGCATTTT.

This clonotype was counted between two and nine times. V is TRBV15 and J is TRBJ2-3, with D tentatively TRBD2 (6 bases). The CDR3 is made up of 16 amino acids. The V gene lost 0 bases and the J gene lost 3 bases, with 13 bases spanning the gap. Germline V lookup: CDR1 LNHNV, CDR2 YYDKDF (reference sequence). CDR3 nucleotides: TGTGCCACCAGCAGAGAGAGGGACTCGGTTACAGATACGCAGTATTTT. It translates to CATSRERDSVTDTQYF. Drawing the rest from reference TRBV15 and TRBJ2-3, the complete variable domain is DAMVIQNPRYQVTQFGKPVTLSCSQTLNHNVMYWYQQKSSQAPKLLFHYYDKDFNNEADTPDNFQSRRPNTSFCFLDIRSPGLGDTAMYLCATSRERDSVTDTQYFGPGTRLTVL.

The chain has TRBV20-1 and TRBJ2-1, with TRBD2 matching 11 bases. The CDR3 is made up of 17 amino acids. Germline V gene data show CDR1 as DFQATT and CDR2 as SNEGSKA (reference sequence). V dropped 1 base and J dropped 4; count of bases not matched to a gene: 9. The CDR3 reads CSARGQRLAGKYNEQFF. In nucleotides, the CDR3 is TGCAGTGCTAGAGGCCAGAGACTAGCGGGAAAGTACAATGAGCAGTTCTTC.

This clonotype was counted between two and nine times. The chain carries TRBV19 and TRBJ2-1; D might be TRBD2 (5 bases). Looked up from germline, CDR1 is LNHDA and CDR2 is SQIVND (reference sequence). The CDR3 is 14 residues long. V lost 6 bases to trimming and J lost 9 bases, with 18 bases between them. CDR3 DNA sequence: TGTGCCAGTAGGTCGCAGTTGGAGGTTGGTGAGCAGTTCTTC. It yields the protein CASRSQLEVGEQFF.

This clonotype was counted only a few times. The chain is built from TRBV6-2 or TRBV6-3 and TRBJ2-5; 9 bases align to TRBD2. Per germline, CDR1 MNHEY and CDR2 SVGEGT. The CDR3 is 15 amino acids. V lost 2 bases and J lost 4; bases outside the gene matches: 5. This CDR3 is CASSYAGGPRETQYF. In DNA, the CDR3 is TGTGCCAGCAGTTACGCGGGAGGGCCGCGAGAGACCCAGTACTTC.

This clonotype has a count of ten or more. The chain uses TRBV12-3 or TRBV12-4 and TRBJ1-2; 7 bases agree with TRBD1. Germline trimming cut 7 bases from V and 4 bases from J; bases unmatched to any gene: 6. This CDR3 contains 13 residues. In DNA form, the CDR3 reads TGTGCCAGCACCTTGGGACAGACCTATGGCTACACCTTC. This sequence encodes CASTLGQTYGYTF.

This chain uses TRBV5-1 with TRBJ1-2; 7 nucleotides agree with TRBD1. This CDR3 spans 15 amino acids. CDR1 and CDR2 (germline): SGHRS, YFSETQ. The V segment lost 1 base and the J segment 6 bases; nucleotides outside the gene matches: 9. This chain's CDR3 is CASSLSRGLLNGYTF. For the CDR3, the DNA is TGCGCCAGCAGCTTGTCGAGGGGGCTATTGAATGGCTACACCTTC.

A few counts support this clonotype. The junction departs from germline at one end; a sequencing error may be responsible. The rearrangement uses TRBV7-7 and TRBJ2-7; no reliable D call. Germline CDR1 SSHAT, CDR2 FNYEAQ (reference sequence). The CDR3 covers 13 residues. The CDR3 DNA follows: TGTGCTAGCAGCCCGTTTTTAGGAAGCGAGCAGTACTTC. It encodes CASSPFLGSEQYF.

Note on this clonotype: The junction departs from the called germline gene at one end, perhaps through a read error. The J gene is TRBJ1-2, the V gene TRBV28; 7 bases agree with TRBD1. Germline V gene sequence: CDR1 MDHEN, CDR2 SYDVKM. The CDR3 runs 16 residues. CDR3 protein: CASSLWRDRGFYSYTF. CDR3 DNA: TGTGCCAGCAGTTTATGGAGGGACAGAGGATTCTATAGCTACACCTTC.

The rearrangement uses TRBV30 and TRBJ1-5; D is uncertain. V gave up 2 bases and J gave up 1 base, with 12 bases separating them. The CDR3 has 15 amino acids. The germline CDR1 and CDR2 sequences are GTSNPN and SVGIG (reference sequence). CDR3 nucleotide sequence: TGTGCCTGGAGTTGGAGTCTTTCGAGCAATCAGCCCCAGCATTTT. This encodes CAWSWSLSSNQPQHF.

This clonotype has a handful of counts. The rearrangement uses TRBV10-3 and TRBJ1-3; D call uncertain. CDR1 is ENHRY, CDR2 SYGVKD, per germline. The CDR3 is made up of 13 amino acids. V lost 9 bases and J 0 bases, leaving 9 bases between the germline ends. The CDR3 DNA is TGTGCCATTCAAGGGAACTCTGGAAACACCATATATTTT. This encodes CAIQGNSGNTIYF.

V usage is TRBV6-9 and J usage is TRBJ2-7; perhaps TRBD2 as D (6 bases). V was cut by 2 bases and J by 3 bases, with 14 bases left in between. CDR1 and CDR2 from the germline V gene are MNHGY and SVAAGI. CDR3 length: 15 residues. In DNA form, the CDR3 reads TGTGCCAGCAGTTATGCGGCGGGGATCGGCTACGAGCAGTACGTC. This translates into CASSYAAGIGYEQYV.

A few counts support this clonotype. The chain links TRBV6-1 to TRBJ2-3, with TRBD2 matching 9 bases. Germline V gives CDR1 MNHNS, CDR2 SASEGT. The junction had 12 bases not matched to a gene; V was cut back by 8 bases and J by 0 bases. The CDR3 has 17 amino acids. The CDR3 here is CASCHSSGGFSTDTQYF. The DNA of the CDR3 is TGTGCCAGCTGCCATAGTAGCGGGGGATTTAGCACAGATACGCAGTATTTT.

This clonotype has a count of ten or more. V usage is TRBV7-2 and J usage is TRBJ1-1; D ambiguous. Trimming left V 2 bases short and J 0 bases short, with 7 bases between. CDR1 and CDR2 from the germline V gene are SGHTA and FQGNSA. There are 14 residues in the CDR3. The CDR3 DNA follows: TGTGCCAGCAGCTTACAGGCCTTGAACACTGAAGCTTTCTTT. Amino acid sequence: CASSLQALNTEAFF.

The chain carries TRBV7-3 and TRBJ2-3, with 7 nucleotides matching TRBD2. Germline values: CDR1 SGHTA, CDR2 FQGTGA. The CDR3 extends over 18 amino acids. V lost 5 bases to trimming and J lost 0 bases; unmatched junction nucleotides: 14. CDR3 protein: CASSERFASGSSTDTQYF. DNA for the CDR3: TGTGCCAGCAGCGAAAGATTTGCTAGCGGCTCTAGCACAGATACGCAGTATTTT.

The sample holds many counts of this clonotype. The CDR3 reads CATLPGDLNTEAFF. CDR3 coding DNA: TGTGCCACTTTGCCGGGGGACCTGAACACTGAAGCTTTCTTT. The gene calls are TRBV2 and TRBJ1-1; tentatively, D is TRBD1 (5 bases). Germline loops: CDR1 SNHLY, CDR2 FYNNEI. Deletions cut 10 bases from V and 0 bases from J, with 15 bases between. This CDR3 contains 14 residues.

This clonotype was counted a few times. At one of its ends the junction is not consistent with the germline gene, which may arise from a read error. The gene calls are TRBV6-1 and TRBJ2-2; D unresolved. Germline values: CDR1 MNHNS, CDR2 SASEGT. The CDR3 sequence is 11 residues long. CDR3 residues: CASSHGPTALF. CDR3 sequence (DNA): TGTGCCAGCAGTCATGGGCCCACGGCGCTTTTT.